The 27 T cell receptor beta chains below come from one sample, sequenced in a study of blood T cells in healthy people across ages. Primed by a sample-barcoded 5' primer and a J-beta primer mix, a second PCR proceeded for 7 to 11 cycles. TCRdb redid the calling of the 5' RACE reads with MiXCR, one entry per CDR3 protein. Of fewer than 2,000,000 distinct CDR3 sequences listed, 35% to 50% were seen once; the top ten hold around 23%. Sequences were obtained from blood. These receptors originate from a human donor in good health.

This chain uses TRBV5-1 with TRBJ2-7, with 10 bases matching TRBD1. V was pared by 3 bases and J by 7 bases, with 7 bases of the junction left unmatched. Germline V CDR1 and CDR2: SGHRS, YFSETQ. The CDR3 contains 14 residues. CDR3 residues: CASSSRDRGEEQYF. CDR3 nucleotide sequence: TGCGCCAGCAGCTCCCGGGACAGGGGCGAGGAGCAGTACTTC. Complete variable domain (other parts from reference TRBV5-1 and TRBJ2-7): KAGVTQTPRYLIKTRGQQVTLSCSPISGHRSVSWYQQTPGQGLQFLFEYFSETQRNKGNFPGRFSGRQFSNSRSEMNVSTLELGDSALYLCASSSRDRGEEQYFGPGTRLTVT.

The table lists this clonotype with many counts. The V and J genes are TRBV11-2 and TRBJ1-2, with TRBD1 as a possible D gene (6 bases). V shed 1 base and J shed 7 bases, with 13 bases lying between them. The V gene's germline CDR1 is SGHAT and CDR2 FQNNGV. This CDR3 is 14 amino acids long. The CDR3 bases are TGTGCCAGCAGCTTAGTGGAGGGGGGAATTGGCTACACCTTC. Its translation is CASSLVEGGIGYTF.

Details on this clonotype: At one end, the junction sequence differs from germline, possibly due to a read error. The chain joins TRBV15 to TRBJ2-3; D might be TRBD1 (5 bases). The CDR3 runs to 16 residues. Germline-derived CDR1 and CDR2 are LNHNV and YYDKDF (reference sequence). The CDR3 protein is CAASRVQGSGTDTQYF. CDR3 in DNA: TGTGCCGCCAGCAGAGTGCAGGGTTCTGGCACAGATACGCAGTATTTT.

The chain recombines TRBV20-1 with TRBJ2-3; D is perhaps TRBD1 (6 bases). The germline gives CDR1 DFQATT, CDR2 SNEGSKA (reference sequence). Trimming took 5 bases from V and 6 from J, leaving 27 bases between them. CDR3 length: 17 amino acids. The CDR3 DNA reads TGCAGTGCTCAATATTGGGGGCGGGCGGAAAGAAGGGATACGCAGTATTTT. It specifies CSAQYWGRAERRDTQYF.

This clonotype was picked up a small number of times. V usage is TRBV5-1 and J usage is TRBJ2-4; possible D gene TRBD1, 6 bases. The end of the DNA aligns better with TRBJ2-7, so the J call may be wrong. Germline-derived CDR1 and CDR2 are SGHRS and YFSETQ. CDR3 length: 14 residues. CDR3 coding DNA: TGCGCCAGCAGCTTAAGGCAGGGGCCACACGAGCAGTACTTC. Its translation is CASSLRQGPHEQYF.

The chain links TRBV14 to TRBJ2-7; possible D gene TRBD2, 5 bases. The germline V gene encodes CDR1 SGHDN and CDR2 FVKESK. The CDR3 sequence is 15 residues long. V shed 0 bases and J shed 2 bases, with 11 bases lying between them. This chain's CDR3 is CASSQDTGFPYEQYF. The CDR3, as DNA: TGTGCCAGCAGCCAAGATACGGGGTTCCCCTACGAGCAGTACTTC.

This clonotype was counted only a few times. This chain joins TRBV10-3 and TRBJ2-3, with 7 bases lining up with TRBD1. The V gene's germline CDR1 is ENHRY and CDR2 SYGVKD. The CDR3 sequence is 17 residues long. The trim removed 2 bases at V and 5 bases at J, leaving 13 bases unmatched. The CDR3 sequence: CAISEPHRQGVGDTQYF. CDR3 in DNA: TGTGCCATCAGTGAGCCCCACCGACAGGGTGTGGGAGATACGCAGTATTTT.

The chain combines TRBV7-9 with TRBJ2-7; 8 bases agree with TRBD2. V lost 4 bases and J lost 1; bases outside the gene matches: 15. Per germline, CDR1 SEHNR and CDR2 FQNEAQ (reference sequence). The CDR3 is 18 amino acids. The CDR3 DNA follows: TGTGCCAGCAGCTCAGAGGTAGTAGTAGCGGGGTGGTCCTACGAGCAGTACTTC. Translating gives CASSSEVVVAGWSYEQYF.

This chain uses TRBV6-2 or TRBV6-3 with TRBJ1-1; D gene ambiguous. This CDR3 is 13 amino acids long. Between the trimmed V and J ends, which lost 5 bases and 11 bases, there was a span of 18 bases. Germline-derived CDR1 and CDR2 are MNHEY and SVGEGT. This CDR3 reads CASSPDLRTVAFF. CDR3 coding DNA: TGTGCCAGCAGTCCGGACTTGAGGACGGTCGCTTTCTTT.

The chain employs TRBV20-1 and TRBJ1-5, with D maybe TRBD1 (5 bases). V lost 3 bases to trimming and J lost 7 bases, with 22 bases between them. This CDR3 spans 16 amino acids. Germline V lookup: CDR1 DFQATT, CDR2 SNEGSKA (reference sequence). The CDR3 region is CSASLGGGPEEQPQHF. The CDR3 DNA follows: TGCAGTGCTAGCCTCGGGGGAGGGCCCGAGGAGCAGCCCCAGCATTTT.

This clonotype was found once. The chain uses TRBV7-2 and TRBJ1-4; tentatively, D is TRBD1 (6 bases). V was clipped by 5 bases and J by 4 bases, with 20 bases between them. The CDR3 spans 17 residues. Looked up from germline, CDR1 is SGHTA and CDR2 is FQGNSA. CDR3: CASSDHATGWGNEKLFF. CDR3 sequence (DNA): TGTGCCAGCAGCGACCATGCAACAGGGTGGGGTAATGAAAAACTGTTTTTT.

The V and J genes are TRBV6-2 or TRBV6-3 and TRBJ1-2; 8 bases fit TRBD1. Per germline, CDR1 MNHEY and CDR2 SVGEGT. With V trimmed by 2 bases and J by 4 bases, 12 bases remained unmatched. The length of the CDR3 is 17 residues. CDR3 in DNA: TGTGCCAGCAGTTACCCGTTGGACAGGGCTCCGACCTATGGCTACACCTTC. It translates to CASSYPLDRAPTYGYTF.

This sequence joins TRBV20-1 and TRBJ2-1; weak D call: TRBD2 (7 bases). This CDR3 spans 13 amino acids. Germline loops: CDR1 DFQATT, CDR2 SNEGSKA (reference sequence). V dropped 8 bases and J dropped 0 bases, with 11 bases sitting between them. CDR3 loop: CSPGGRSYNEQFF. CDR3 sequence (DNA): TGCAGTCCGGGGGGCCGCTCCTACAATGAGCAGTTCTTC.

This rearrangement joins TRBV5-1 to TRBJ1-1; D unclear. The CDR3 sequence is 13 residues long. V was cut by 1 base and J by 4 bases, with 8 bases left in between. CDR1 and CDR2 from the germline V gene are SGHRS and YFSETQ. CDR3 sequence: CASSLQAGTEAFF. The CDR3 DNA reads as TGCGCCAGCAGCTTGCAGGCGGGCACTGAAGCTTTCTTT. Combining the CDR3 with reference TRBV5-1 and TRBJ1-1 gives the whole variable domain KAGVTQTPRYLIKTRGQQVTLSCSPISGHRSVSWYQQTPGQGLQFLFEYFSETQRNKGNFPGRFSGRQFSNSRSEMNVSTLELGDSALYLCASSLQAGTEAFFGQGTRLTVV.

V gene TRBV9 combines with J gene TRBJ1-1; D is perhaps TRBD1 (5 bases). Germline assignment: CDR1 SGDLS and CDR2 YYNGEE. The CDR3 length is 16 residues. Trimming took off 0 bases at V and 5 bases at J, with 17 bases between the two ends. The CDR3 spells CASSVGSGSRYTEAFF. Written as DNA, the CDR3 is TGTGCCAGCAGCGTAGGTTCAGGGTCAAGGTATACTGAAGCTTTCTTT.

The chain combines TRBV24-1 with TRBJ2-1; tentative D call: TRBD2 (6 bases). This CDR3 is 15 amino acids long. Trimming took off 4 bases at V and 10 bases at J, with 19 bases between the two ends. Germline CDR1 is KGHDR and CDR2 is SFDVKD. CDR3: CATSDPRRGGAEQFF. Written as DNA, the CDR3 is TGTGCCACCAGTGACCCTAGACGGGGAGGTGCAGAGCAGTTCTTC.

This clonotype was seen repeatedly, ten times or more. The chain joins TRBV6-5 to TRBJ2-1; 8 nucleotides line up with TRBD1. Looked up from germline, CDR1 is MNHEY and CDR2 is SVGAGI. J lost 9 bases, V lost 8 bases, and 18 bases had no gene match. The CDR3 covers 16 residues. The CDR3: CASRQPLRQGAFEQFF. The DNA for the CDR3 is TGTGCCAGCCGCCAACCCCTACGTCAGGGGGCATTTGAGCAGTTCTTC.

J is TRBJ2-5 and V is TRBV28; D unresolved. CDR3 size: 14 residues. V shed 3 bases and J shed 1 base, with 9 bases lying between them. Germline V gene data show CDR1 as MDHEN and CDR2 as SYDVKM. As DNA, the CDR3 is TGTGCCAGCAGTTTCCAACGGACCCAAGAGACCCAGTACTTC. It is translated as CASSFQRTQETQYF.

This clonotype was detected a few times. The CDR3 here is CASSVVQGGRGANTGELFF. CDR3 DNA sequence: TGTGCCAGCAGCGTAGTGCAGGGTGGAAGGGGCGCGAACACCGGGGAGCTGTTTTTT. The chain recombines TRBV9 with TRBJ2-2; tentative D call: TRBD1 (5 bases). CDR1 and CDR2 (germline): SGDLS, YYNGEE. This CDR3 is 19 amino acids long. With 0 bases removed from V and 0 bases from J, the gap between germline ends came to 18 bases.

This clonotype came up once. Sequence at one end of the junction differs from germline and may be a read error. The genes are TRBV12-3 or TRBV12-4 and TRBJ1-2, with 7 positions matching TRBD1. CDR3 length: 15 amino acids. The CDR3 bases are TGTGCCCGCAGTTTCCCCGCCGGACAGGTTTTGGGCTACACCTTC. This codes for CARSFPAGQVLGYTF.

This clonotype was seen a handful of times. The chain couples TRBV4-3 to TRBJ1-1; 10 bases fit TRBD1. The V gene's germline CDR1 is LGHNA and CDR2 YSLEER. The CDR3 has 15 amino acids. After removal of 3 bases from V and 7 bases from J, the junction contained 8 bases not matched to a gene. The CDR3 nucleotides read TGCGCCAGCAGCCAGGCGACAGGGGGCTATGGTGAAGCTTTCTTT. Translation gives CASSQATGGYGEAFF.

V is TRBV4-1 and J is TRBJ1-2, with D hard to call. The germline V gene encodes CDR1 MGHRA and CDR2 YSYEKL. V was shortened by 1 base and J by 0 bases, with 12 bases between the two germline ends. The CDR3 loop spans 16 amino acids. Written as DNA, the CDR3 is TGCGCCAGCAGCCAAGGTGTGGCGGAGACTAACTATGGCTACACCTTC. This codes for CASSQGVAETNYGYTF.

The chain links TRBV4-3 to TRBJ2-7; D assignment may be TRBD1 or TRBD2 (6 bases each). CDR1 is LGHNA and CDR2 is YSLEER in the germline V gene. This CDR3 spans 15 amino acids. V was cut by 0 bases and J by 12 bases, with 21 bases left in between. CDR3 region: CASSQDLIGGAFVYF. The CDR3 coding sequence is TGCGCCAGCAGCCAAGATCTTATCGGGGGCGCGTTTGTGTACTTC.

CDR3 region: CASSNSHPNTEAFF. Written as DNA, the CDR3 is TGCGCCAGCAGTAATTCGCATCCGAACACTGAAGCTTTCTTT. The gene calls are TRBV4-3 and TRBJ1-1; D is undetermined. The V end lost 6 bases, the J end lost 1 base, and 12 bases lay between the germline ends. Germline-derived CDR1 and CDR2 are LGHNA and YSLEER. The CDR3 loop spans 14 amino acids.

This clonotype was found a few times. This chain connects TRBV11-3 to TRBJ1-2; TRBD1 matches at 7 bases. The germline CDR1 and CDR2 sequences are SGHNT and YENEEA. Germline trimming cut 8 bases from V and 4 bases from J; bases unmatched to any gene: 16. The CDR3 length is 16 residues. CDR3: CASRLRTAGQTYGYTF. Written as DNA, the CDR3 is TGTGCCAGCCGACTGCGAACGGCGGGACAGACCTATGGCTACACCTTC. Full variable domain (outside the CDR3, taken from reference TRBV11-3 and TRBJ1-2): EAGVVQSPRYKIIEKKQPVAFWCNPISGHNTLYWYLQNLGQGPELLIRYENEEAVDDSQLPKDRFSAERLKGVDSTLKIQPAELGDSAVYLCASRLRTAGQTYGYTFGSGTRLTVV.

In its sample, this clonotype was seen a few times. The genes are TRBV7-8 and TRBJ2-7, with D unresolved. Germline-derived CDR1 and CDR2 are SGHVS and FQNEAQ. Trimming stripped 7 bases from V and 3 bases from J, with 16 bases between. This CDR3 has 14 residues. The CDR3 DNA is TGTGCCAGCAATTTTCTGGGCAGAAACTACGAGCAGTACTTC. Its protein is CASNFLGRNYEQYF.

The sample holds a few counts of this clonotype. The chain has TRBV4-2 and TRBJ2-1, with 10 nucleotides matching TRBD1. Trimming at V came to 3 bases and at J to 2 bases, leaving 4 bases not matched to a gene. This CDR3 has 16 residues. Per the germline V gene, CDR1 is LGHNA and CDR2 is YNFKEQ. The CDR3 region is CASSHPGQGTYNEQFF. CDR3 in DNA: TGTGCCAGCAGCCACCCGGGACAGGGGACCTACAATGAGCAGTTCTTC.